These T cell receptor beta chains were read from a single sample in a study of response to subunit inactivated influenza vaccine. TCRdb reprocessed the RT-PCR reads via MiXCR and lists one record per CDR3 protein. The table records around 200,000 distinct CDR3 sequences, around 8.8% of them present only once. The sample in question was non-naive T cells sorted from PBMCs, obtained on the day of vaccination. Receptors were obtained from a man in his forties or fifties who received an inactivated influenza vaccine. The CDR3 runs from the conserved cysteine through the conserved F or W. A D gene is named only where the DNA matches it firmly. A clone size is listed for some rows: how often the clone was seen (once, few, many), or a class if it is expanded.

clone size: many
CDR3 length: 12
J gene: TRBJ2-5
D gene: NA
V gene: TRBV24-1
CDR3 DNA: TGTGCCACCAGTGATTTTGGGAGGACCCAGTACTTC
CDR3 protein: CATSDFGRTQYF

clone size: few
CDR3 length: 15
J gene: TRBJ2-5
D gene: TRBD2
V gene: TRBV28
CDR3 DNA: TGTGCCAGCAGTCCCCTTAGCGGGAGCCAAGAGACCCAGTACTTC
CDR3 protein: CASSPLSGSQETQYF

clone size: few
CDR3 length: 11
J gene: TRBJ2-7
D gene: NA
V gene: TRBV7-9
CDR3 DNA: TGTGCCAGCAGCTTCGAACACGAGCAGTACTTC
CDR3 protein: CASSFEHEQYF

clone size: many
CDR3 length: 15
J gene: TRBJ2-2
D gene: NA
V gene: TRBV6-2/TRBV6-3
CDR3 DNA: TGTGCCAGCAGTAACGGGGGTACAAACACCGGGGAGCTGTTTTTT
CDR3 protein: CASSNGGTNTGELFF

clone size: few
CDR3 length: 14
J gene: TRBJ2-1
D gene: TRBD1
V gene: TRBV20-1
CDR3 DNA: TGCAGTGCCCCCAAGGGACAGGGATACAATGAGCAGTTCTTC
CDR3 protein: CSAPKGQGYNEQFF

clone size: many
CDR3 length: 14
J gene: TRBJ2-7
D gene: NA
V gene: TRBV15
CDR3 DNA: TGTGCCACCAGCAGAGTTAACAGGGTCTACGAGCAGTACTTC
CDR3 protein: CATSRVNRVYEQYF

clone size: few
CDR3 length: 15
J gene: TRBJ1-6
D gene: NA
V gene: TRBV7-2
CDR3 DNA: TGTGCCAGCAGCTTAGAAGGACGCGGGCAGTCACCCCTCCACTTT
CDR3 protein: CASSLEGRGQSPLHF

clone size: NA
CDR3 length: 12
J gene: TRBJ1-2
D gene: NA
V gene: TRBV12-3/TRBV12-4
CDR3 DNA: TGTGCCAGCAGTAACAGCAACTATGGCTACACCTTC
CDR3 protein: CASSNSNYGYTF

clone size: NA
CDR3 length: 13
J gene: TRBJ2-2
D gene: NA
V gene: TRBV6-1
CDR3 DNA: TGTGCCAGCAGTGGTGCCGCCGGCGGGGAGCTGTTTTTT
CDR3 protein: CASSGAAGGELFF

clone size: many
CDR3 length: 14
J gene: TRBJ2-5
D gene: NA
V gene: TRBV7-2
CDR3 DNA: TGTGCCAGCAGTACAACCCGGGACCAAGAGACCCAGTACTTC
CDR3 protein: CASSTTRDQETQYF

clone size: NA
CDR3 length: 15
J gene: TRBJ2-5
D gene: TRBD1
V gene: TRBV2
CDR3 DNA: TGTGCCAGCAGGCGATTGGGACAGAGAGAAGAGACCCAGTACTTC
CDR3 protein: CASRRLGQREETQYF

clone size: NA
CDR3 length: 15
J gene: TRBJ2-1
D gene: TRBD2
V gene: TRBV7-9
CDR3 DNA: TGTGCCAGCCTCGTATCGACTAGCGCGAGGAATGAGCAGCTCTTC
CDR3 protein: CASLVSTSARNEQLF

clone size: NA
CDR3 length: 14
J gene: TRBJ1-1
D gene: NA
V gene: TRBV6-1
CDR3 DNA: TGTGCCAGCAGTGAAGCGTCGGCGAACACTGAAGCTTTCTTT
CDR3 protein: CASSEASANTEAFF

clone size: NA
CDR3 length: 15
J gene: TRBJ2-7
D gene: NA
V gene: TRBV7-9
CDR3 DNA: TGTGCCAGCAGCTTAACTGACACAATGAACTACGAGCAGTACTTC
CDR3 protein: CASSLTDTMNYEQYF

clone size: few
CDR3 length: 14
J gene: TRBJ1-6
D gene: NA
V gene: TRBV29-1
CDR3 DNA: TGCAGCGCCCGAGGAGGAGGCCCTAATTCACCCCTCCACTTT
CDR3 protein: CSARGGGPNSPLHF

clone size: many
CDR3 length: 16
J gene: TRBJ1-1
D gene: NA
V gene: TRBV5-1
CDR3 DNA: TGCGCCAGCAGGCCCTACACAGTTCCTCCTAACACTGAAGCTTTCTTT
CDR3 protein: CASRPYTVPPNTEAFF

clone size: few
CDR3 length: 15
J gene: TRBJ2-6
D gene: TRBD2
V gene: TRBV20-1
CDR3 DNA: TGCAGTGCCCCGATAGCGGGGTCTGGGGCCAACGTCCTGACTTTC
CDR3 protein: CSAPIAGSGANVLTF

clone size: NA
CDR3 length: 16
J gene: TRBJ2-5
D gene: TRBD1
V gene: TRBV5-1
CDR3 DNA: TGCGCCAGCAGCTTGGGACAGGGGGTTATGTCAGAGACCCAGTACTTC
CDR3 protein: CASSLGQGVMSETQYF

clone size: few
CDR3 length: 14
J gene: TRBJ1-1
D gene: TRBD1
V gene: TRBV5-5
CDR3 DNA: TGTGCCAGCAGCAAGGGACAGGGGTTCACTGAAGCTTTCTTT
CDR3 protein: CASSKGQGFTEAFF

clone size: NA
CDR3 length: 16
J gene: TRBJ2-1
D gene: TRBD2
V gene: TRBV7-8
CDR3 DNA: TGTGCCAGCAGCATAACACTAGCGGGGTTTTACAATGAGCAGTTCTTC
CDR3 protein: CASSITLAGFYNEQFF

clone size: few
CDR3 length: 15
J gene: TRBJ2-2
D gene: NA
V gene: TRBV24-1
CDR3 DNA: TGTGCCACCAGTGATTTAACCCAGAACACCGGGGAGCTGTTTTTT
CDR3 protein: CATSDLTQNTGELFF

clone size: many
CDR3 length: 16
J gene: TRBJ1-5
D gene: TRBD1
V gene: TRBV20-1
CDR3 DNA: TGCAGTGCTAGAGATATGGACAGGACCGCCAATCAGCCCCAGCATTTT
CDR3 protein: CSARDMDRTANQPQHF

clone size: NA
CDR3 length: 15
J gene: TRBJ2-5
D gene: TRBD2
V gene: TRBV25-1
CDR3 DNA: TGTGCCAGCAGTGAGCAGGGACTAGCCGGAGAGACCCAGTACTTC
CDR3 protein: CASSEQGLAGETQYF

clone size: few
CDR3 length: 12
J gene: TRBJ2-1
D gene: NA
V gene: TRBV29-1
CDR3 DNA: TGCAGCGGCGAAGGGCAGGTAAATGAGCAGTTCTTC
CDR3 protein: CSGEGQVNEQFF

clone size: NA
CDR3 length: 16
J gene: TRBJ2-2
D gene: TRBD2
V gene: TRBV4-2
CDR3 DNA: TGTGCCAGCAGCCAAGGTGTAGCGGGGAACACCGGGGAGCTGTTTTTT
CDR3 protein: CASSQGVAGNTGELFF

clone size: NA
CDR3 length: 21
J gene: TRBJ2-3
D gene: TRBD1
V gene: TRBV7-2
CDR3 DNA: TGTGCCAGCAGCTTAGCTTTGTACAGGGGGCGGGGGACTTTCCCCTCAGATACGCAGTATTTT
CDR3 protein: CASSLALYRGRGTFPSDTQYF

clone size: NA
CDR3 length: 14
J gene: TRBJ1-4
D gene: NA
V gene: TRBV27
CDR3 DNA: TGTGCCAGCAGTCGCTCCGCAACTAATGAAAAACTGTTTTTT
CDR3 protein: CASSRSATNEKLFF

clone size: many
CDR3 length: 15
J gene: TRBJ1-1
D gene: TRBD1
V gene: TRBV7-2
CDR3 DNA: TGTGCCAGCAGCAGGCCGGGACAGGGGTCTTCTGAAGCTTTCTTT
CDR3 protein: CASSRPGQGSSEAFF

clone size: few
CDR3 length: 12
J gene: TRBJ2-1
D gene: NA
V gene: TRBV14
CDR3 DNA: TGTGCCAGCAGCAAACTAGTTAAGGAGCAGTTCTTC
CDR3 protein: CASSKLVKEQFF

clone size: many
CDR3 length: 16
J gene: TRBJ2-6
D gene: TRBD2
V gene: TRBV7-9
CDR3 DNA: TGTGCCAGCAGCTTTTTCGGGAGGACTGGGGCCAACGTCCTGACTTTC
CDR3 protein: CASSFFGRTGANVLTF

clone size: few
CDR3 length: 16
J gene: TRBJ2-3
D gene: NA
V gene: TRBV7-8
CDR3 DNA: TGTGCCAGCAGCTTAGCTGGGGGGACCTACACAGATACGCAGTATTTT
CDR3 protein: CASSLAGGTYTDTQYF